Below are 5 T cell receptor beta chains sequenced from a single sample in a study of blood T cells in healthy people across ages. The second PCR ran roughly 6 to 11 cycles with a sample-barcoded 5' primer and J-beta primers. Using its own MiXCR run on the 5' RACE reads, TCRdb lists one record per CDR3 protein. Here the sample spans 700,000 to 900,000 distinct CDR3 sequences, about 55% being singletons. Sequencing was carried out using blood. These receptors came from a man at least 80 years old in good health.

This clonotype was seen more than once but under ten times. The chain links TRBV29-1 to TRBJ1-4, with D hard to call. Trimming took off 6 bases at V and 8 bases at J, with 19 bases between the two ends. Germline CDR1 SQVTM, CDR2 ANQGSEA. This CDR3 spans 14 amino acids. The CDR3 nucleotides read TGCAGCGTCGAGGGTTCGGGAGTTGACGAAAAACTGTTTTTT. It is translated as CSVEGSGVDEKLFF.

This chain links TRBV20-1 with TRBJ2-7; D gene unclear. V dropped 3 bases and J dropped 5 bases, with 11 bases sitting between them. CDR3 size: 12 residues. Germline CDR1 reads DFQATT; CDR2 reads SNEGSKA (reference sequence). CDR3 protein: CSASMGPNEQYF. The DNA of the CDR3 is TGCAGTGCTAGTATGGGCCCGAACGAGCAGTACTTC.

This chain joins TRBV20-1 and TRBJ1-6; D uncertain. The CDR3 sequence is 16 residues long. Germline values: CDR1 DFQATT, CDR2 SNEGSKA (reference sequence). The germline V and J ends were trimmed by 2 bases and 0 bases, with 11 bases remaining between them. The CDR3 DNA is TGCAGTGCTAGATACCGGGGAATCTCCTATAATTCACCCCTCCACTTT. Its translation: CSARYRGISYNSPLHF.

J is TRBJ2-7 and V is TRBV10-2; D uncertain. CDR3 length: 16 residues. V lost 4 bases to trimming and J lost 0 bases, with 16 bases between them. Germline CDR1 and CDR2: WSHSY and SAAADI. This CDR3 is CASSVRSALSSYEQYF. CDR3 bases: TGCGCCAGCAGTGTTAGGTCGGCCTTAAGCTCCTACGAGCAGTACTTC.

This clonotype was recorded a few times. This chain uses TRBV5-6 with TRBJ2-6; TRBD1 aligns across 10 bases. The CDR3 is 19 amino acids. After removal of 0 bases from V and 1 base from J, the junction contained 7 bases not matched to a gene. Germline lookup yields CDR1 SGHDT and CDR2 YYEEEE. For the CDR3, the DNA is TGTGCCAGCAGCTTGGATTGGAGGGACAGGGGATCTGGGGCCAACGTCCTGACTTTC. It encodes CASSLDWRDRGSGANVLTF.